This entry lists 18 T cell receptor beta chains sequenced from one sample in a study of blood T cell repertoires in COVID-19 (TCRdb year 2020). Receptor libraries were prepared by the immunoSEQ multiplex PCR assay. TCRdb re-hosts the immuneACCESS table, in-frame sequences only. Its copies lack some clones; in the studies checked, an unresolved V gene accounts for under half of them, and the cause for the rest is not known. This sample lists fewer than 110,000 clones; approximately 88% were detected once. The top ten hold 3% to 4.5% of the sample. The specimen was peripheral blood. Source of these receptors: a woman in her fifties or sixties with acute or convalescent COVID-19.

The chain is built from TRBV19 and TRBJ2-2; 11 bases fit TRBD2. Germline V gene sequence: CDR1 LNHDA, CDR2 SQIVND (reference sequence). This CDR3 has 15 amino acids. V was pared by 8 bases and J by 7 bases, with 9 bases of the junction left unmatched. The CDR3 DNA reads as TGTGCCAGTTCGGGACTAGCGGCCGGAATCGGGGAGCTGTTTTTT. Translation: CASSGLAAGIGELFF.

The chain links TRBV3-1 (or the pseudogene TRBV3-2) to TRBJ2-3; TRBD2 matches at 12 bases. CDR3 length equals 17 residues. Germline assignment: CDR1 LGHDT and CDR2 YNNKEL (reference sequence). V dropped 1 base and J dropped 4; count of bases not matched to a gene: 6. The CDR3 DNA is TGTGCCAGCAGCCAAGGACTGACTAGCGGGAGAGCAGATACGCAGTATTTT. Protein product: CASSQGLTSGRADTQYF.

V and J are TRBV5-1 and TRBJ2-3, with D unresolved. Germline V gene data show CDR1 as SGHRS and CDR2 as YFSETQ. This CDR3 is built from 12 residues. V lost 4 bases to trimming and J lost 2 bases, with 5 bases between them. The CDR3 nucleotides read TGCGCCAGCAGCGAGGACACAGATACGCAGTATTTT. Residues: CASSEDTDTQYF. The entire variable domain, with the rest obtained from reference TRBV5-1 and TRBJ2-3, is as follows: KAGVTQTPRYLIKTRGQQVTLSCSPISGHRSVSWYQQTPGQGLQFLFEYFSETQRNKGNFPGRFSGRQFSNSRSEMNVSTLELGDSALYLCASSEDTDTQYFGPGTRLTVL.

The chain carries TRBV10-3 and TRBJ2-7; 8 nucleotides match TRBD2. Trimming at V came to 7 bases and at J to 1 base, leaving 9 bases not matched to a gene. CDR3 length equals 15 residues. Looked up from germline, CDR1 is ENHRY and CDR2 is SYGVKD. In DNA form, the CDR3 reads TGTGCCATCAAGGGTGTTAGCGGGATGTCCTACGAGCAGTACTTC. As protein: CAIKGVSGMSYEQYF.

The chain joins TRBV30 to TRBJ1-6; D not certain. The CDR3 runs 13 residues. V dropped 3 bases and J dropped 7 bases, with 10 bases sitting between them. Germline V gene data show CDR1 as GTSNPN and CDR2 as SVGIG (reference sequence). CDR3 nucleotides: TGTGCCTGGAGGCCATCTAGCAATTCACCCCTCCACTTT. Its protein product is CAWRPSSNSPLHF.

The rearrangement links TRBV9 to TRBJ1-2; tentatively, D is TRBD1 (5 bases). CDR1 SGDLS and CDR2 YYNGEE come from the germline V gene. CDR3 length: 15 amino acids. With 3 bases removed from V and 6 bases from J, the gap between germline ends came to 18 bases. The CDR3 nucleotides are TGTGCCAGCAGCGCGATCAGGGAGGATTTCGATGGCTACACCTTC. Protein product: CASSAIREDFDGYTF.

The chain has TRBV6-2 or TRBV6-3 and TRBJ1-2, with D uncertain. CDR1 MNHEY and CDR2 SVGEGT come from the germline V gene. V dropped 2 bases and J dropped 1 base, with 8 bases sitting between them. The CDR3 covers 14 residues. The CDR3 here is CASSYGGDNYGYTF. The DNA for the CDR3 is TGTGCCAGCAGTTACGGCGGGGATAACTATGGCTACACCTTC.

The rearrangement uses TRBV27 and TRBJ2-5; 7 bases agree with TRBD1. Germline V gives CDR1 MNHEY, CDR2 SMNVEV (reference sequence). J was trimmed by 6 bases and V by 5 bases; bases with no gene match: 9. The CDR3 spans 14 residues. The CDR3 here is CASSPDRVLQTQYF. The CDR3 nucleotides are TGTGCCAGCAGTCCAGACAGGGTCCTGCAGACCCAGTACTTC.

The DNA of the CDR3 is TGTGCCACCCTGGGGGGACAGTCTGGTCAGCCCCAGCATTTT. It translates to CATLGGQSGQPQHF. V gene TRBV15 combines with J gene TRBJ1-5, with TRBD1 matching over 7 bases. Germline CDR1 and CDR2: LNHNV and YYDKDF (reference sequence). The junction had 10 bases not matched to a gene; V was cut back by 8 bases and J by 6 bases. The length of the CDR3 is 14 residues.

The chain links TRBV5-4 to TRBJ2-3, with TRBD2 matching 12 bases. The CDR3 is made up of 15 amino acids. J was trimmed by 3 bases and V by 5 bases; bases with no gene match: 4. Germline V gene sequence: CDR1 SGHNT, CDR2 YYREEE (reference sequence). The CDR3 DNA is TGTGCCAGCAGGCTAGCGGGAGGGCCAACAGATACGCAGTATTTT. This gives the protein CASRLAGGPTDTQYF.

The chain has TRBV10-1 and TRBJ1-2, with TRBD1 matching over 9 bases. With 7 bases clipped from V and 7 bases from J, the junction kept 10 bases outside the gene matches. Germline CDR1 WNHNN, CDR2 SYGVQD (reference sequence). The CDR3 is made up of 14 amino acids. As DNA, the CDR3 is TGCGCCAGCAAAGGGACAGGGTTTTTGCGTGGCTACACCTTC. This sequence encodes CASKGTGFLRGYTF.

Here the CDR3 reads CASSLEGTGRGYTF. CDR3 in DNA: TGCGCCAGCAGCTTGGAAGGGACAGGGCGCGGCTACACCTTC. This chain connects TRBV5-1 to TRBJ1-2, with TRBD1 matching 9 bases. Germline V gene lookup returns CDR1 SGHRS and CDR2 YFSETQ. Unmatched junction bases numbered 5, after V lost 0 bases and J lost 8 bases. This CDR3 contains 14 residues.

The V call is TRBV30, the J call TRBJ1-5, with D hard to call. V was clipped by 1 base and J by 2 bases, with 9 bases between them. The CDR3 has 14 residues. The germline V gene encodes CDR1 GTSNPN and CDR2 SVGIG (reference sequence). The CDR3 loop is CAWSDNQGNQPQHF. In DNA, the CDR3 is TGTGCCTGGAGTGACAACCAGGGCAATCAGCCCCAGCATTTT.

V gene TRBV11-1 combines with J gene TRBJ2-7; D is possibly TRBD1 (6 bases). The CDR3 has 13 amino acids. The germline gives CDR1 SGHAT, CDR2 FQDESV (reference sequence). Trimming stripped 3 bases from V and 2 bases from J, with 8 bases between. CDR3 in DNA: TGTGCCAGCAGCTTGACAGGAGCCTACGAGCAGTACGTC. The encoded protein is CASSLTGAYEQYV.

The chain recombines TRBV6-5 with TRBJ1-5; 8 bases are shared with TRBD1. CDR1 and CDR2 (germline): MNHEY, SVGAGI. This CDR3 has 14 amino acids. The V segment lost 5 bases and the J segment 3 bases; nucleotides outside the gene matches: 3. CDR3 in amino acids: CASSRTGHNQPQHF. The CDR3 region has the DNA TGTGCCAGCAGTCGGACAGGGCACAATCAGCCCCAGCATTTT.

This rearrangement joins TRBV11-2 to TRBJ2-2; TRBD2 is a possible D gene (5 bases). V gave up 4 bases and J gave up 4 bases, with 13 bases separating them. From germline, CDR1 is SGHAT and CDR2 FQNNGV. The CDR3 has 15 residues. The CDR3 nucleotides read TGTGCCAGCAGCTCCCAGCGGCAGATCACCGGGGAGCTGTTTTTT. Protein product: CASSSQRQITGELFF.

The rearrangement uses TRBV2 and TRBJ1-2; 9 nucleotides align to TRBD1. J gave up 5 bases and V 8 bases, and 3 bases lay outside the gene matches. Germline V CDR1 and CDR2: SNHLY, FYNNEI. The CDR3 length is 12 residues. CDR3 region: CASEGQGYGYTF. CDR3 sequence (DNA): TGTGCCAGCGAGGGACAGGGTTATGGCTACACCTTC.

The chain couples TRBV12-5 to TRBJ1-2; 10 bases fit TRBD1. The germline CDR1 and CDR2 sequences are LGHNT and FRNRAP. This CDR3 has 14 amino acids. V lost 6 bases, J lost 2 bases, and 3 bases stayed unmatched. CDR3 in amino acids: CASGTGGANYGYTF. The CDR3 coding sequence is TGTGCTAGTGGGACAGGGGGCGCGAACTATGGCTACACCTTC.